The text below deals with one T cell receptor (beta chain). Its target antigen remains unknown. No base quality information exists; no much larger clone differs at one position. The germline V gene provides CDR1 MNHEY and CDR2 SVGAGI. The CDR3 covers 12 residues, taking in both the cysteine and the phenylalanine. CDR3 DNA is the only sequence kept; it has 36 bases, read in frame from the first base. V is reduced by 6 bases and J by 7 bases, leaving a spacing of 10 bases between them. The record originates from a study of shared clonotypes between healthy human individuals (dated by TCRdb to about 2020). As for the study more broadly: Three men and two women, aged 18 to 49 years, made up the cohort. Per donor, three plates each were used for CD4 naive and CD4 memory, two for CD8 naive, and one for CD8 memory. To estimate repertoire size and how much clonotype sharing occurs between individuals, the study deeply sequenced the blood TCR repertoires of five healthy adults. To increase sequencing depth and limit assay-specific biases, TCR repertoire library preparation and sequencing were carried out by different laboratories using diverse techniques. Per donor, leukapheresis produced somewhere between about 0.9 and 9.5 billion PBMCs.

The donors were healthy, HIV-negative adults with no recently reported acute infections or vaccinations. All donors were Caucasian adults living in Nashville, Tennessee, USA. CD4+ T cells were enriched by magnetic negative selection, after which naive cells were positively selected on CD45RA and the negative fraction was taken as the memory subset. After blood collection by leukapheresis, PBMCs were isolated using Ficoll-Histopaque density gradient centrifugation and then cryopreserved in the vapor phase of liquid nitrogen. Analytical flow cytometry was used to check the purity and quantity of every magnetically sorted T cell population. Each sorted fraction had its genomic DNA isolated and then quantified by UV absorbance on a Nanodrop 2000c. Using the deep immunoSEQ assay, multiplex PCR amplified TCR CDR3 regions from genomic DNA. For each cell subset, the extracted genomic DNA was distributed evenly across all wells of several immunoSEQ 96-well plates, and each plate served as one replicate. For sorted subsets, each replicate PCR was loaded with about 0.2 ug genomic DNA, equivalent to 30,000 or so T cell genomes. Purified libraries were quantified with a Qubit 3.0 fluorometer, sized on a Bioanalyzer 2100, and re-quantified with the KAPA Library Quantification kit. Each immunoSEQ 96-well plate was sequenced on its own single-read 150-cycle Illumina NextSeq 550 flow cell. The study's processing was this. The immunoSEQ output contained only junctional sequences without quality scores, so filtering could not match that applied to full-length reads. Sequences were annotated with PyIR, a Python wrapper for IgBLAST v1.9, using IMGT germline references to assign V/J genes and CDR3. Reads were filtered out if the reads had weak V/J assignments (E-value above 1e-6), no CDR3, stop codons, out-of-frame junctions, or ambiguous translated residues. V3J clonotypes were defined as sequences sharing an identical inferred V gene, J gene, and CDR3 amino acid sequence. To compute the percentage overlap between repertoires, the number of shared unique clonotypes was divided by the size of the smaller repertoire. Repertoire richness was assessed with RTK rarefaction, the Chao1 estimator, and Recon v2.1 estimates of unobserved clonotypes. OLGA was used to compute generation probabilities for all TCRbeta clonotypes that the gDNA method yielded from four donors. What TCRdb holds here is the immuneACCESS table cut down to in-frame rearrangements. Part of the clones is not present; checked against another copy, under half of the missing clones reflect an unresolved V gene, and the others are unexplained. The V and J calls and clone size were taken over from that table, and D and trimming were inferred from the DNA. The sample table contains about a million clones; only one count was recorded for 70% to 85% of them. Of the sample, around 1.4% is held by the ten largest clones.

Study-wide findings and limitations: Sampling was restricted to blood, and TCR repertoires in tissue are likely to differ from TCR repertoires in blood. Rarefaction of sorted-subset datasets indicated incomplete sequencing despite the large sequencing depth. Naive subsets generally had larger estimated clonotype richness than memory subsets. The small number of donors limited the genetic and exposure-history diversity represented. When a handful of donors were compared, the shared fraction of clonotypes was 5% to 6.5% for naive CD4, roughly 3.3% for naive CD8, roughly 2.3% for memory CD4, and 0.35% to 0.5% for memory CD8. Compared with non-shared clonotypes, clonotypes shared by all four sorted-subset donors had higher generation probabilities. Based on pairwise subsampling, the degree of clonotype sharing among donors was expected to be affected by sequencing depth.

The sample taken for sequencing was memory CD4+ T cells sorted from blood. The intended sense of this specimen's cell subset or site label: CD45RA-negative fraction. This clonotype originated in a man between 18 and 35 years old in good health. In this chain, TRBV6-5 is recombined with TRBJ2-1; tentative D gene TRBD1, with 6 bases matching. The DNA sequence is TGTGCCAGCAGCTTCGGACAGAATGAGCAGTTCTTC. This sequence encodes CASSFGQNEQFF.